Following are 30 T cell receptor beta chains from one sample sequenced in a study of cytomegalovirus exposure and HLA in healthy donors. Primers for the PCR totalled 60 Vbeta and 13 Jbeta. Sequencing was performed with immunoSEQ multiplex PCR; in TCRdb, only in-frame clones are kept and a portion is missing. The table has 60,000 to 90,000 clones, approximately 80% seen once; the top ten hold approximately 17%. Sequenced input: PBMCs. The receptors stem from a man between 65 and 85 years old in good health and CMV-seropositive.

This sequence joins TRBV2 and TRBJ2-5; D perhaps matches TRBD1 (5 bases). The CDR3 length is 13 residues. CDR1 is SNHLY, CDR2 FYNNEI, per germline. The V end was cut by 6 bases, the J end by 7 bases, with 15 bases between. CDR3 in DNA: TGTGCCAGCAGCGTGATAGGGGATGGGACCCAGTACTTC. It codes for CASSVIGDGTQYF.

The V call is TRBV10-3, the J call TRBJ1-5; maybe TRBD1 (6 bases). This CDR3 has 14 amino acids. From germline, CDR1 is ENHRY and CDR2 SYGVKD. Between the trimmed V and J ends, which lost 6 bases and 0 bases, there was a span of 9 bases. The CDR3 is CAIRGQYSNQPQHF. In DNA, the CDR3 is TGTGCCATCAGGGGACAATATAGCAATCAGCCCCAGCATTTT.

This chain uses TRBV5-1 with TRBJ2-7; 10 bases align to TRBD2. CDR1 is SGHRS and CDR2 is YFSETQ in the germline V gene. CDR3 length: 15 residues. V was pared by 3 bases and J by 3 bases, with 6 bases of the junction left unmatched. CDR3 protein: CASSSGTSDYYEQYF. DNA of the CDR3: TGCGCCAGCAGCTCCGGGACTAGCGATTACTACGAGCAGTACTTC.

This chain uses TRBV6-1 with TRBJ2-7, with 8 nucleotides matching TRBD1. Per the germline V gene, CDR1 is MNHNS and CDR2 is SASEGT. V was pared by 3 bases and J by 2 bases, with 6 bases of the junction left unmatched. CDR3 length: 15 residues. CDR3 nucleotides: TGTGCCAGCAGTGAGGGATACAGGGGGGCCTACGAGCAGTACTTC. Residues: CASSEGYRGAYEQYF.

The gene calls are TRBV28 and TRBJ2-7; D is perhaps TRBD1 (8 bases). V was cut by 8 bases and J by 1 base, with 18 bases left in between. Looked up from germline, CDR1 is MDHEN and CDR2 is SYDVKM. This CDR3 contains 15 residues. CDR3 in DNA: TGTGCCAGCGGGGGGGGACAGGCCCCTTCCTACGAGCAGTACTTC. Translated: CASGGGQAPSYEQYF.

The chain recombines TRBV7-8 with TRBJ1-5; possible D gene TRBD1, 6 bases. Trimming left V 1 base short and J 5 bases short, with 9 bases between. Germline CDR1 reads SGHVS; CDR2 reads FQNEAQ. This CDR3 comprises 14 residues. Here the CDR3 reads CASSLGQAYQPQHF. CDR3 nucleotides: TGTGCCAGCAGCTTAGGACAGGCTTATCAGCCCCAGCATTTT. Full variable domain (rest looked up from reference TRBV7-8 and TRBJ1-5): GAGVSQSPRYKVAKRGQDVALRCDPISGHVSLFWYQQALGQGPEFLTYFQNEAQLDKSGLPSDRFFAERPEGSVSTLKIQRTQQEDSAVYLCASSLGQAYQPQHFGDGTRLSIL.

This clone came up once. The chain carries TRBV5-1 and TRBJ2-5; D is ambiguous. Germline-derived CDR1 and CDR2 are SGHRS and YFSETQ. Trimming removed 0 bases from V and 2 bases from J, with 5 bases in between. The CDR3 loop spans 13 amino acids. CDR3 sequence reads: CASSLAPQETQYF. Here the CDR3 DNA reads TGCGCCAGCAGCTTGGCCCCACAAGAGACCCAGTACTTC.

The chain joins TRBV7-2 to TRBJ2-7; TRBD2 matches at 10 bases. Looked up from germline, CDR1 is SGHTA and CDR2 is FQGNSA. The CDR3 spans 17 residues. V lost 2 bases and J lost 3; bases outside the gene matches: 10. The CDR3 bases are TGTGCCAGCAGCTTAAAAAGCGGGGGGGCCCCCTACTACGAGCAGTACTTC. Amino acid sequence: CASSLKSGGAPYYEQYF.

V and J are TRBV29-1 and TRBJ2-2; D ambiguous. CDR3 size: 14 residues. V was clipped by 6 bases and J by 7 bases, with 18 bases between them. CDR1 SQVTM and CDR2 ANQGSEA come from the germline V gene. CDR3 coding DNA: TGCAGCGTCGATCTCCTCGCACAAGACGGGGAGCTGTTTTTT. This encodes CSVDLLAQDGELFF.

This clone counts as medium-sized. The V gene is TRBV13, the J gene TRBJ2-1; the D gene is possibly TRBD2 (6 bases). The CDR3 extends over 12 amino acids. CDR1 is PRHDT, CDR2 FYEKMQ, per germline (reference sequence). V gave up 5 bases and J gave up 7 bases, with 9 bases separating them. CDR3 residues: CASSHSGNEQFF. CDR3 nucleotide sequence: TGTGCCAGCAGCCATAGCGGAAATGAGCAGTTCTTC.

This rearrangement joins TRBV7-6 to TRBJ2-3, with 7 bases aligning to TRBD2. The CDR3 has 13 residues. The J segment lost 6 bases and the V segment lost 0 bases, leaving 0 bases of the junction unmatched. Germline V gene lookup returns CDR1 SGHVS and CDR2 FNYEAQ. Here the CDR3 DNA reads TGTGCCAGCAGCTTAGCGCGGGGGGATACGCAGTATTTT. As protein: CASSLARGDTQYF.

This clone was detected only once. The chain carries TRBV5-1 and TRBJ2-7; unclear D gene. The V gene's germline CDR1 is SGHRS and CDR2 YFSETQ. The CDR3 consists of 14 residues. The V end lost 0 bases, the J end lost 2 bases, and 9 bases lay between the germline ends. Written as DNA, the CDR3 is TGCGCCAGCAGCTTGGACAGCAGTACCTACGAGCAGTACTTC. It specifies CASSLDSSTYEQYF.

This clone was observed a handful of times. This sequence joins TRBV10-2 and TRBJ2-1; no reliable D call. V was trimmed by 0 bases and J by 0 bases, leaving 6 bases between them. The CDR3 sequence is 15 residues long. The germline V gene encodes CDR1 WSHSY and CDR2 SAAADI. CDR3 region: CASSESLFSYNEQFF. CDR3 coding DNA: TGCGCCAGCAGTGAGTCGTTATTCTCCTACAATGAGCAGTTCTTC.

The rearrangement joins TRBV30 to TRBJ1-3; no definite D call. Germline V CDR1 and CDR2: GTSNPN, SVGIG (reference sequence). The CDR3 totals 12 residues. V was pared by 5 bases and J by 0 bases, with 5 bases between. CDR3: CAWGTSGNTIYF. DNA of the CDR3: TGTGCCTGGGGCACCTCTGGAAACACCATATATTTT.

The CDR3 region is CASTEGSTNEKLFF. In DNA form, the CDR3 reads TGTGCCAGTACGGAGGGTTCAACTAATGAAAAACTGTTTTTT. The J gene is TRBJ1-4, the V gene TRBV19; D is ambiguous. V dropped 7 bases and J dropped 0 bases, with 9 bases sitting between them. CDR1 is LNHDA and CDR2 is SQIVND in the germline V gene (reference sequence). The CDR3 consists of 14 residues.

This clone was detected a few times. V gene TRBV6-5 combines with J gene TRBJ1-1; D call uncertain. Trimming pared 0 bases from V and 2 bases from J, leaving 4 bases between. This CDR3 spans 13 amino acids. CDR1 MNHEY and CDR2 SVGAGI come from the germline V gene. The CDR3: CASSYSYNTEAFF. CDR3 DNA: TGTGCCAGCAGTTACTCCTATAACACTGAAGCTTTCTTT.

The rearrangement uses TRBV5-1 and TRBJ2-3, with 9 bases that match TRBD1. J lost 4 bases, V lost 1 base, and 7 bases had no gene match. CDR1 is SGHRS, CDR2 YFSETQ, per germline. The CDR3 has 16 amino acids. The CDR3 protein is CASSLLGTGTSDTQYF. The DNA of the CDR3 is TGCGCCAGCAGCTTGTTAGGGACAGGGACTTCAGATACGCAGTATTTT.

The V gene is TRBV4-3, the J gene TRBJ2-2, with TRBD2 as a possible D gene (7 bases). The CDR3 length is 16 residues. CDR1 is LGHNA and CDR2 is YSLEER in the germline V gene. V lost 4 bases, J lost 3 bases, and 15 bases lay in between. CDR3 sequence reads: CASSPRGGADTGELFF. The CDR3 DNA reads TGCGCCAGCAGCCCAAGGGGGGGGGCCGACACCGGGGAGCTGTTTTTT.

The chain is built from TRBV6-6 and TRBJ1-1, with 7 bases identical to TRBD1. The CDR3 loop spans 12 amino acids. Trimming cost V 6 bases and J 12 bases; bases outside gene matches: 10. CDR1 MNHNY and CDR2 SVGAGI come from the germline V gene (reference sequence). The CDR3: CASRDPGGWSFF. CDR3 in DNA: TGTGCCAGCAGAGATCCAGGGGGTTGGTCTTTCTTT.

The V and J genes are TRBV11-2 and TRBJ2-1, with 7 bases fitting TRBD1. CDR3 length: 13 residues. V was clipped by 6 bases and J by 6 bases; unmatched bases: 5. Germline CDR1 SGHAT, CDR2 FQNNGV. For the CDR3, the DNA is TGTGCCAGCAGTGTAGGGACAGCCAATGAGCAGTTCTTC. This codes for CASSVGTANEQFF.

The chain combines TRBV5-4 with TRBJ1-1, with TRBD1 matching over 8 bases. The germline V gene has CDR1 SGHNT and CDR2 YYREEE (reference sequence). J was trimmed by 11 bases and V by 4 bases; bases with no gene match: 7. This CDR3 is built from 12 residues. This CDR3 reads CASSLDRGRAFF. In nucleotides, the CDR3 is TGTGCCAGCAGCCTCGACAGGGGCCGGGCTTTCTTT.

CDR3 DNA: TGTGCCAGCAGCCTCAGGGGGTCTAACGTCCTGACTTTC. It translates to CASSLRGSNVLTF. This chain joins TRBV6-5 and TRBJ2-6, with 7 bases identical to TRBD1. The CDR3 covers 13 residues. Per the germline V gene, CDR1 is MNHEY and CDR2 is SVGAGI. V lost 6 bases to trimming and J lost 10 bases; unmatched junction nucleotides: 6.

This chain connects TRBV6-1 to TRBJ2-2; D is unresolved. The CDR3 sequence is 13 residues long. Germline values: CDR1 MNHNS, CDR2 SASEGT. Trimming took 5 bases from V and 4 from J, leaving 8 bases between them. Written as DNA, the CDR3 is TGTGCCAGCAGTCCTAGTAGCACCGGGGAGCTGTTTTTT. This codes for CASSPSSTGELFF.

With respect to this clone: An end of the junction differs from the germline gene, which may be a read error. V is TRBV7-9 and J is TRBJ2-5; D remains ambiguous. CDR1 is SEHNR and CDR2 is FQNEAQ in the germline V gene (reference sequence). CDR3 size: 12 residues. The CDR3 region has the DNA TGTTCCAGCAGCCGTGAGGAAACGACCCAGTACTTC. This gives the protein CSSSREETTQYF. The whole variable domain, remainder taken from reference TRBV7-9 and TRBJ2-5, is DTGVSQNPRHKITKRGQNVTFRCDPISEHNRLYWYRQTLGQGPEFLTYFQNEAQLEKSRLLSDRFSAERPKGSFSTLEIQRTEQGDSAMYLCSSSREETTQYFGPGTRLLVL.

This clone was recorded only once. The chain links TRBV7-9 to TRBJ2-1; weak D call: TRBD2 (5 bases). This CDR3 comprises 15 residues. CDR1 is SEHNR, CDR2 FQNEAQ, per germline (reference sequence). Between the trimmed V and J ends, which lost 5 bases and 2 bases, there was a span of 13 bases. The DNA for the CDR3 is TGTGCCAGCAGCCCCCTAGGGAGTCCCTACAATGAGCAGTTCTTC. Protein product: CASSPLGSPYNEQFF. Full variable domain (outside the CDR3, taken from reference TRBV7-9 and TRBJ2-1): DTGVSQNPRHKITKRGQNVTFRCDPISEHNRLYWYRQTLGQGPEFLTYFQNEAQLEKSRLLSDRFSAERPKGSFSTLEIQRTEQGDSAMYLCASSPLGSPYNEQFFGPGTRLTVL.

Written as DNA, the CDR3 is TGTGCCAGCAGTTTATCCCGGTTAACCTACGAGCAGTACTTC. Protein: CASSLSRLTYEQYF. The chain carries TRBV27 and TRBJ2-7; D unresolved. V lost 0 bases, J lost 2 bases, and 8 bases lay in between. Germline-derived CDR1 and CDR2 are MNHEY and SMNVEV (reference sequence). The CDR3 is made up of 14 amino acids.

The gene calls are TRBV27 and TRBJ2-2; 7 bases match TRBD1. The CDR3 totals 14 residues. CDR1 and CDR2 (germline): MNHEY, SMNVEV (reference sequence). J lost 7 bases, V lost 8 bases, and 10 bases had no gene match. The CDR3 DNA follows: TGTGCCAGCTTTAGCCGGCAGGGGGTCGGGGAGCTGTTTTTT. Its protein product is CASFSRQGVGELFF.

The J gene is TRBJ2-3, the V gene TRBV5-1; the match to TRBD2 covers 8 bases. Germline loops: CDR1 SGHRS, CDR2 YFSETQ. V shed 6 bases, J shed 0 bases, and the junction held 3 bases outside the gene matches. This CDR3 is built from 14 residues. The CDR3, as DNA: TGCGCCAGCACGGGACTAGACAGCACAGATACGCAGTATTTT. Amino acid sequence: CASTGLDSTDTQYF.

V is TRBV13 and J is TRBJ2-7, with 8 bases that match TRBD2. Looked up from germline, CDR1 is PRHDT and CDR2 is FYEKMQ (reference sequence). Trimming at V came to 5 bases and at J to 5 bases, leaving 8 bases not matched to a gene. CDR3 length: 14 residues. The CDR3 DNA reads as TGTGCCAGCAGCCAGGGACTAGAACAAAACGAGCAGTACTTC. Its translation: CASSQGLEQNEQYF.

The J gene is TRBJ1-5, the V gene TRBV2, with D uncertain. The CDR3 has 14 residues. V was cut by 7 bases and J by 2 bases, with 12 bases left in between. From germline, CDR1 is SNHLY and CDR2 FYNNEI. CDR3: CASTPGNRNQPQHF. CDR3 DNA: TGTGCCAGCACCCCCGGGAACCGCAATCAGCCCCAGCATTTT.